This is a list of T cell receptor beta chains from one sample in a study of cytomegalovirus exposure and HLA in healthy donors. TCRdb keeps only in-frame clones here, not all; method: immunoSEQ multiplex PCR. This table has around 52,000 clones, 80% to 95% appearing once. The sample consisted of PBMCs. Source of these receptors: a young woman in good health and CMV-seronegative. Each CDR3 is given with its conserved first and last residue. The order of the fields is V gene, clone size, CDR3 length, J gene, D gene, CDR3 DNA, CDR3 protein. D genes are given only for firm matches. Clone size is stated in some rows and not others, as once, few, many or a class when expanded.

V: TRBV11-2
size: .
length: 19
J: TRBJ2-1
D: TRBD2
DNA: TGTGCCAGCAGCTTCGACCCACGTGATACTAGCGGTAGTTACAATGAGCAGTTCTTC
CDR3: CASSFDPRDTSGSYNEQFF

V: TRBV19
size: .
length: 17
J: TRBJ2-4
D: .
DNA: TGTGCCAGTAGTGGAACAGCAGGGCCTGCCCGTAAAAACATTCAGTACTTC
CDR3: CASSGTAGPARKNIQYF

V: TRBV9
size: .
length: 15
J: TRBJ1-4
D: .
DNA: TGTGCCAGCAGCGGATCCGGGACATTTGATGAAAAACTGTTTTTT
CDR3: CASSGSGTFDEKLFF

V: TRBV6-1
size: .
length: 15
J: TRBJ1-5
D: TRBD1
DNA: TGTGCCAGCAGTGAACGGACAGGTTCCAATCAGCCCCAGCATTTT
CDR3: CASSERTGSNQPQHF

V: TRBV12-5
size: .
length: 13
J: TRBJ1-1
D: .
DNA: TGTGCTAGTGGTTTGGTCCTCAGGGCTGAAGCTTTCTTT
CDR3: CASGLVLRAEAFF

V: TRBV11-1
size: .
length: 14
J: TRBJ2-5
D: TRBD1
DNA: TGTGCCAGCAGCTTAAGGACAGGACAAGAGACCCAGTACTTC
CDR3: CASSLRTGQETQYF

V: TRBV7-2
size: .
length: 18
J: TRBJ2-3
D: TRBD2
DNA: TGTGCCAGCAGCCCCTCCGGGACTAGCGGGGGATTCACAGATACGCAGTATTTT
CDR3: CASSPSGTSGGFTDTQYF

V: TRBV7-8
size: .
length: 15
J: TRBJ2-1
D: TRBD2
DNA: TGTGCCAGCCGCGAGCGGGAAAGCTCCTACAATGAGCAGTTCTTC
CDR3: CASRERESSYNEQFF

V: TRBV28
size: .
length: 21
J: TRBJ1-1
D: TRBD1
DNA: TGTGCCAGCAGTTTCAGCCTTGGCGCCAGCTCCGGGACAGGGGATAGGACTGAAGCTTTCTTT
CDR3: CASSFSLGASSGTGDRTEAFF

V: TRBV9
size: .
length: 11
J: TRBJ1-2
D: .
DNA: TGTGCCAGCAATTCACTGTATGGCTACACCTTC
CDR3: CASNSLYGYTF

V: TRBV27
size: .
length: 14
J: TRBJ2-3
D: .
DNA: TGTGCCAGCGTCGATGGAGGTGGAGGAGATACGCAGTATTTT
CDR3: CASVDGGGGDTQYF

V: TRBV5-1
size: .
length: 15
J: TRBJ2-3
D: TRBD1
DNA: TGCGCCAGCAGCCTCTCAGGACGACAGGGCTCGGCCCAGTATTTT
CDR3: CASSLSGRQGSAQYF

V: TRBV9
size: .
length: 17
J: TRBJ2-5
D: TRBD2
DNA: TGTGCCAGCAGCCCTCGGACTAGCGGGGGTGTGGGAGGGACCCAGTACTTC
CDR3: CASSPRTSGGVGGTQYF

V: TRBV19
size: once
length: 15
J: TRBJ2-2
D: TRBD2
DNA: TGTGCCAGTAGGGCTAGCGGGGGGGCCTATGGGGAGCTGTTTTTT
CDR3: CASRASGGAYGELFF

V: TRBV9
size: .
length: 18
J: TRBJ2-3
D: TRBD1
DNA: TGTGCCAGCAGCGTAGTAGAGCTGGGACAGGGAGGCACAGATACGCAGTATTTT
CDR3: CASSVVELGQGGTDTQYF

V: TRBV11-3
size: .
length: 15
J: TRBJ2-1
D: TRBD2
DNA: TGTGCCAGCAGCTTCAGCGGGGCCTCCTACAATGAGCAGTTCTTC
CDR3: CASSFSGASYNEQFF

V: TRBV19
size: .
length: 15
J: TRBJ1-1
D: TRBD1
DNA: TGTGCCAGTAGTATCCTGGGACAGGGGTCCACTGAAGCTTTCTTT
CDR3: CASSILGQGSTEAFF

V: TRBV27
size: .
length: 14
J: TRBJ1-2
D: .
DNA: TGTGCCAGCAGTTGGGGGGGACTGAACTATGGCTACACCTTC
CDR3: CASSWGGLNYGYTF

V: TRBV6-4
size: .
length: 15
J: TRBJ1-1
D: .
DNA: TGTGCCAGCAGTGACTCGTCTGACAGTCTAGCTGAAGCTTTCTTT
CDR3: CASSDSSDSLAEAFF

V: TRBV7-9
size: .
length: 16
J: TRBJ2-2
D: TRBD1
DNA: TGTGCCAGCAGCTTCCGACAGGGGCGGAACACCGGGGAGCTGTTTTTT
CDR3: CASSFRQGRNTGELFF

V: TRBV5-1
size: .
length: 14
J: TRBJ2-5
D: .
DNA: TGCGCCAGCAGCACCCGGGGAGGTTTGGAGACCCAGTACTTC
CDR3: CASSTRGGLETQYF

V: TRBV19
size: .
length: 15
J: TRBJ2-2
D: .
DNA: TGTGCCAGTACCATCTCCAGCGGTCTCACCGGGGAGCTGTTTTTT
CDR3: CASTISSGLTGELFF

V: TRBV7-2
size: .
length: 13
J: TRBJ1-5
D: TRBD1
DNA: TGTGCCAGCAGCATCAGGGGGCAACAGCCCCAGCATTTT
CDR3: CASSIRGQQPQHF

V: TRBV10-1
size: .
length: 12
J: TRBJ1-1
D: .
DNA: TGCGCCAGCAGTGAGTCTCGGGGAAAAGCTTTCTTT
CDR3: CASSESRGKAFF

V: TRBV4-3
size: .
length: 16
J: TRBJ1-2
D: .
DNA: TGCGCCAGCAGCCAAGATCGGGAGGGGCGCGCCTATGGCTACACCTTC
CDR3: CASSQDREGRAYGYTF

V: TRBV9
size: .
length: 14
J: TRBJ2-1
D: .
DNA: TGTGCCAGCAATTCGGGGGTGTTCTACAATGAGCAGTTCTTC
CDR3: CASNSGVFYNEQFF

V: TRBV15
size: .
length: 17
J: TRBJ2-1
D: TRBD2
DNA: TGTGCCACCAGCAGAGTCCCACTAGCGGACTCCTACAATGAGCAGTTCTTC
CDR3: CATSRVPLADSYNEQFF

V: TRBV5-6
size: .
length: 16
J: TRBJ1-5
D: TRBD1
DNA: TGTGCCAGCAGCTCGGGACAGGCTTTTAGCAATCAGCCCCAGCATTTT
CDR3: CASSSGQAFSNQPQHF

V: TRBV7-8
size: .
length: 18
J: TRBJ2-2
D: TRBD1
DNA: TGTGCCAGCATCCAATCTGGGACAGGGGGCCGGAATGGCGGGGAGCTGTTTTTT
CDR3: CASIQSGTGGRNGGELFF

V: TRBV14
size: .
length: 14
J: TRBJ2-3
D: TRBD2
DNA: TGTGCCAGCAGCCCGTCGACTAGCACAGTTACGCAGTATTTT
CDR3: CASSPSTSTVTQYF

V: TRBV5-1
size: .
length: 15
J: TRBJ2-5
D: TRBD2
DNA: TGCGCCAGCAGCTGGACTAGCGGGGGCCGAGAGACCCAGTACTTC
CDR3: CASSWTSGGRETQYF